The TCR beta chain described here comes from a study of Ad26.COV2.S vaccination and SARS-CoV-2 variants. Study-level information: Vaccine-arm donor from the placebo-controlled COV1001 Ad26.COV2.S trial. Findings of the study overall: Spike-specific CD8+ and CD4+ T cell responses reportedly showed substantial breadth after vaccination.

CDR3 length: 13 amino acids. V was pared by 6 bases and J by 7 bases, with 13 bases between. A note on this clone: Its antigen is still unknown.

Treatment described: roughly 18 received Ad26.COV2.S at low or high dose, single or two shots; five or six received placebo; per-sample allocation not given. The samples date from day 63 after the first vaccine or placebo injection. Profiled with immunoSEQ multiplex PCR; TCRdb holds only in-frame clones, not every one. The sample consists of 350,000 to 450,000 clones, about 92% of them appearing once. The chain employs TRBV12-3 or TRBV12-4 and TRBJ1-5, with D possibly being TRBD1 (6 bases). Sample: peripheral blood, taken in a trial of Ad26.COV2.S vaccine versus placebo. The clonotype originates from a person aged 18-60 years who received the Ad26.COV2.S COVID-19 vaccine or a placebo. CDR3: CASRTGRNQPQHF. Written as DNA, the CDR3 is TGTGCCAGCAGAACAGGGCGGAACCAGCCCCAGCATTTT.